Shown below are 32 T cell receptor beta chains from a single sample sequenced in a study of T cells after yellow fever vaccination. TCRdb reprocessed the 5' RACE reads with MiXCR, giving one entry per CDR3 protein. Among 500,000 to 650,000 distinct CDR3 sequences listed, less than 20% were seen once. The sample was PBMCs, taken 5 to 6 days after the first yellow fever vaccination. The receptors stem from a man younger than 30 who received the YFV17D yellow fever vaccine.

This chain connects TRBV4-2 to TRBJ1-6; D is unresolved. Between the trimmed V and J ends, which lost 0 bases and 7 bases, there was a span of 10 bases. CDR1 and CDR2 from the germline V gene are LGHNA and YNFKEQ. The CDR3 length is 15 residues. The CDR3 sequence is CASSQDLPSNSPLHF. The CDR3 region has the DNA TGTGCCAGCAGCCAAGATTTGCCAAGCAATTCACCCCTCCACTTT.

This clonotype was detected many times. V usage is TRBV12-3 or TRBV12-4 and J usage is TRBJ2-2; D remains unclear. The CDR3 contains 11 residues. V lost 7 bases to trimming and J lost 8 bases, with 8 bases between them. Here the CDR3 reads CASTTLGELFF. CDR3 nucleotide sequence: TGTGCCAGCACGACCCTAGGGGAGCTGTTTTTT.

This clonotype came up a few times. The genes are TRBV12-3 or TRBV12-4 and TRBJ2-1, with D tentatively TRBD1 (5 bases). The CDR3 sequence is 13 residues long. Trimming pared 5 bases from V and 7 bases from J, leaving 12 bases between. CDR3 region: CASSRGLSNEQFF. The CDR3 DNA reads as TGTGCCAGCAGTAGGGGCCTTAGTAATGAGCAGTTCTTC.

V gene TRBV6-5 combines with J gene TRBJ1-5; unclear D gene. CDR3 length: 13 amino acids. CDR1 is MNHEY, CDR2 SVGAGI, per germline. Trimming shortened V by 0 bases and J by 6 bases, and 6 bases separated the two germline ends. The CDR3 spells CASSYSKGQPQHF. For the CDR3, the DNA is TGTGCCAGCAGTTACTCGAAGGGTCAGCCCCAGCATTTT.

This rearrangement joins TRBV7-2 to TRBJ2-5; D perhaps matches TRBD1 (6 bases). Germline CDR1 is SGHTA and CDR2 is FQGNSA. The V end was cut by 4 bases, the J end by 5 bases, with 17 bases between. The CDR3 runs 15 residues. The CDR3 region is CASSSQPTGGETQYF. The CDR3, as DNA: TGTGCCAGCAGCTCACAGCCGACAGGCGGCGAGACCCAGTACTTC.

J is TRBJ2-3 and V is TRBV10-2, with 7 bases aligning to TRBD2. Germline assignment: CDR1 WSHSY and CDR2 SAAADI. J lost 4 bases, V lost 0 bases, and 4 bases had no gene match. The CDR3 is 15 amino acids. The CDR3 is CASSESSGVADTQYF. The CDR3 region has the DNA TGCGCCAGCAGTGAGTCGAGCGGGGTCGCAGATACGCAGTATTTT.

This clonotype showed up just a few times. The CDR3 reads CSAWGGTGGYEQYF. Written as DNA, the CDR3 is TGCAGTGCTTGGGGGGGGACAGGGGGCTACGAGCAGTACTTC. V gene TRBV20-1 combines with J gene TRBJ2-7, with 11 bases matching TRBD1. Trimming took 5 bases from V and 3 from J; bases not matched to a gene: 6. The CDR3 sequence is 14 residues long. Germline V lookup: CDR1 DFQATT, CDR2 SNEGSKA (reference sequence).

This clonotype was recorded many times. The gene calls are TRBV19 and TRBJ1-5; D remains ambiguous. This CDR3 contains 14 residues. Germline V gene data show CDR1 as LNHDA and CDR2 as SQIVND (reference sequence). Deletions cut 7 bases from V and 3 bases from J, with 13 bases between. CDR3 residues: CASNPPAPNQPQHF. CDR3 nucleotides: TGTGCCAGTAACCCTCCAGCGCCCAATCAGCCCCAGCATTTT.

This clonotype was counted ten times or more. The chain uses TRBV6-2 or TRBV6-3 and TRBJ2-5; D is perhaps TRBD2 (5 bases). Germline lookup yields CDR1 MNHEY and CDR2 SVGEGT. Trimming removed 8 bases at V and 3 bases at J, with 7 bases between. The CDR3 is 11 residues long. Here the CDR3 DNA reads TGTGCCAGCGGAGGAGAAGAGACCCAGTACTTC. It yields the protein CASGGEETQYF.

This clonotype has a handful of counts. The CDR3 region is CASSQRLGLEQYF. CDR3 nucleotides: TGCGCCAGCAGCCAAAGACTAGGCCTCGAGCAGTACTTC. The chain combines TRBV4-1 with TRBJ2-7, with D possibly being TRBD2 (6 bases). In germline, CDR1 is MGHRA, CDR2 YSYEKL. The V and J ends lost 2 bases and 6 bases respectively, with 11 bases between them. The CDR3 is made up of 13 amino acids.

This clonotype was detected only a few times. The chain combines TRBV4-3 with TRBJ2-3, with TRBD2 matching over 8 bases. Germline-derived CDR1 and CDR2 are LGHNA and YSLEER. The CDR3 is 16 amino acids. V was clipped by 0 bases and J by 4 bases; unmatched bases: 6. The CDR3 nucleotides are TGCGCCAGCAGCCAAGATCATCGGGGGGGCGCAGATACGCAGTATTTT. As protein: CASSQDHRGGADTQYF.

The genes are TRBV20-1 and TRBJ2-7; the D gene is possibly TRBD1 (6 bases). The CDR3 loop spans 14 amino acids. Trimming left V 2 bases short and J 3 bases short, with 14 bases between. Per germline, CDR1 DFQATT and CDR2 SNEGSKA (reference sequence). CDR3 amino acids: CSARPHTGSYEQYV. CDR3 nucleotides: TGCAGTGCTAGACCCCACACAGGGAGCTACGAGCAGTACGTC.

DNA of the CDR3: TGCAGTGCTCTGGGGTGGGCGGGCGAGCAGTACGTC. As protein: CSALGWAGEQYV. The rearrangement uses TRBV20-1 and TRBJ2-7, with a tentative D call TRBD2 (5 bases). Looked up from germline, CDR1 is DFQATT and CDR2 is SNEGSKA (reference sequence). Trimming took 5 bases from V and 6 from J, leaving 14 bases between them. The CDR3 is 12 amino acids.

This clonotype was seen more than once but under ten times. The V gene is TRBV4-1, the J gene TRBJ1-1; D might be TRBD1 (5 bases). With 3 bases removed from V and 2 bases from J, the gap between germline ends came to 13 bases. The length of the CDR3 is 15 residues. Germline V gene data show CDR1 as MGHRA and CDR2 as YSYEKL. Here the CDR3 DNA reads TGCGCCAGCAGCCAGCTTCCAGGGTTTAACACTGAAGCTTTCTTT. This gives the protein CASSQLPGFNTEAFF.

Only a few counts were recorded for this clonotype. This chain connects TRBV9 to TRBJ2-1; 7 bases map to TRBD1. This CDR3 comprises 19 residues. After removal of 0 bases from V and 9 bases from J, the junction contained 21 bases not matched to a gene. The germline CDR1 and CDR2 sequences are SGDLS and YYNGEE. The CDR3 loop reads CASSVGHASGTEVYGEQFF. CDR3 nucleotide sequence: TGTGCCAGCAGCGTAGGCCATGCCTCCGGGACAGAGGTGTACGGTGAGCAGTTCTTC.

The CDR3 sequence is CASSGAGERDTQYF. The CDR3 region has the DNA TGCGCCAGCAGTGGGGCGGGGGAGAGAGATACGCAGTATTTT. J is TRBJ2-3 and V is TRBV10-1, with 7 nucleotides matching TRBD2. The CDR3 consists of 14 residues. V lost 4 bases to trimming and J lost 5 bases; unmatched junction nucleotides: 6. Germline CDR1 and CDR2: WNHNN and SYGVQD (reference sequence).

The chain is built from TRBV30 and TRBJ1-6; D not certain. The CDR3 is made up of 13 amino acids. Germline lookup yields CDR1 GTSNPN and CDR2 SVGIG (reference sequence). The germline V and J ends were trimmed by 4 bases and 9 bases, with 13 bases remaining between them. CDR3 sequence (DNA): TGTGCCTGGAATAACCACGATGGTTCACCCCTCCACTTT. This translates into CAWNNHDGSPLHF.

This chain joins TRBV19 and TRBJ2-1, with 8 bases identical to TRBD1. Trimming took 5 bases from V and 13 from J; bases not matched to a gene: 10. This CDR3 is built from 13 residues. The germline V gene encodes CDR1 LNHDA and CDR2 SQIVND (reference sequence). The CDR3 loop is CASSDSTGTGQFF. The CDR3 DNA sequence: TGTGCCAGTAGTGATTCCACCGGGACAGGTCAGTTCTTC.

This clonotype has only a few counts. V usage is TRBV15 and J usage is TRBJ2-1; D might be TRBD1 or TRBD2, each matching 6 bases. The CDR3 is made up of 14 amino acids. The germline V gene encodes CDR1 LNHNV and CDR2 YYDKDF (reference sequence). V shed 0 bases and J shed 8 bases, with 11 bases lying between them. CDR3 in amino acids: CATSREWGAHEQFF. As DNA, the CDR3 is TGTGCCACCAGCAGAGAGTGGGGGGCCCATGAGCAGTTCTTC.

This chain uses TRBV4-1 with TRBJ1-2; D not resolved. The CDR3 sequence is 16 residues long. Germline values: CDR1 MGHRA, CDR2 YSYEKL. Trimming stripped 1 base from V and 5 bases from J, with 17 bases between. The CDR3 reads CASSQVLGRRLYGYTF. The DNA of the CDR3 is TGCGCCAGCAGCCAAGTCCTCGGACGGCGGCTTTATGGCTACACCTTC.

The chain uses TRBV3-1 and TRBJ2-1; D is perhaps TRBD2 (6 bases). Trimming took off 4 bases at V and 6 bases at J, with 13 bases between the two ends. The CDR3 consists of 14 residues. The germline V gene has CDR1 LGHDT and CDR2 YNNKEL (reference sequence). The CDR3 coding sequence is TGTGCCAGCAGCCTTTTCGCCGGGGGCAATGAGCAGTTCTTC. This sequence encodes CASSLFAGGNEQFF.

The chain has TRBV27 and TRBJ1-3; D uncertain. The germline CDR1 and CDR2 sequences are MNHEY and SMNVEV (reference sequence). There are 15 residues in the CDR3. Trimming took 5 bases from V and 0 from J, leaving 11 bases between them. The chain's CDR3 is CASSRGISSGNTIYF. DNA of the CDR3: TGTGCCAGCAGTAGAGGGATTAGCTCTGGAAACACCATATATTTT.

This chain uses TRBV6-5 with TRBJ1-2, with 11 bases that match TRBD1. Trimming at V came to 2 bases and at J to 0 bases, leaving 5 bases not matched to a gene. CDR1 and CDR2 from the germline V gene are MNHEY and SVGAGI. The CDR3 is made up of 17 amino acids. The CDR3 DNA follows: TGTGCCAGCAGTTACGCGGGGACAGGGGGTTCTAACTATGGCTACACCTTC. It encodes CASSYAGTGGSNYGYTF.

The V and J genes are TRBV7-9 and TRBJ2-7, with a tentative D call TRBD1 (5 bases). Deletions cut 7 bases from V and 6 bases from J, with 16 bases between. The CDR3 runs 13 residues. Germline-derived CDR1 and CDR2 are SEHNR and FQNEAQ (reference sequence). The CDR3 region is CASTPRARTEQYF. As DNA, the CDR3 is TGTGCCAGCACCCCCAGGGCTAGGACCGAGCAGTACTTC.

In this sample, this clonotype turned up a few times. V gene TRBV7-9 combines with J gene TRBJ1-5; TRBD1 aligns across 8 bases. V lost 5 bases, J lost 7 bases, and 7 bases stayed unmatched. The CDR3 consists of 14 residues. Germline CDR1 reads SEHNR; CDR2 reads FQNEAQ (reference sequence). As DNA, the CDR3 is TGTGCCAGCAGCCACGGACAGGGCTCCCAGCCCCAGCATTTT. Protein sequence: CASSHGQGSQPQHF.

The chain combines TRBV7-3 with TRBJ1-1; tentatively, D is TRBD1 (6 bases). V shed 4 bases and J shed 4 bases, with 13 bases lying between them. CDR1 and CDR2 from the germline V gene are SGHTA and FQGTGA. The CDR3 loop spans 14 amino acids. In nucleotides, the CDR3 is TGTGCCAGCAGCTCAATGGGGGCGGGCACTGAAGCTTTCTTT. The encoded protein is CASSSMGAGTEAFF.

Remarks on this clonotype: Likely a read error: the CDR3 ends without its conserved phenylalanine or tryptophan. The chain recombines TRBV9 with TRBJ1-4; D ambiguous. Germline lookup yields CDR1 SGDLS and CDR2 YYNGEE. V was shortened by 4 bases and J by 11 bases, with 15 bases between the two germline ends. The CDR3 runs 13 residues. CDR3 coding DNA: TGTGCCAGCAGCACCGGACCGGCGGACAAACTGTTTTCT. Amino acid sequence: CASSTGPADKLFS.

This clonotype was counted a few times. The chain joins TRBV5-1 to TRBJ2-5, with D possibly being TRBD2 (5 bases). CDR1 is SGHRS, CDR2 YFSETQ, per germline. This CDR3 contains 15 residues. V was clipped by 4 bases and J by 1 base, with 14 bases between them. This CDR3 reads CASSLERTIQETQYF. The CDR3 DNA sequence: TGCGCCAGCAGCCTGGAGCGGACGATCCAAGAGACCCAGTACTTC.

The V and J genes are TRBV29-1 and TRBJ2-5, with TRBD1 identical over 7 bases. The germline V gene has CDR1 SQVTM and CDR2 ANQGSEA. J gave up 2 bases and V 5 bases, and 17 bases lay outside the gene matches. The CDR3 is 17 amino acids. CDR3 sequence (DNA): TGCAGCGTTCACGGGACAGTGATGCCATTTTATCAAGAGACCCAGTACTTC. Translation gives CSVHGTVMPFYQETQYF.

Remarks on this clonotype: The junction and the germline gene differ at one end; a read error may be behind it. The V and J genes are TRBV12-3 or TRBV12-4 and TRBJ2-3, with unresolved D. The CDR3 is made up of 12 amino acids. The CDR3 DNA reads TGTGCCAGCAGTTTAAGAACAGATACGCAGGATTTT. It yields the protein CASSLRTDTQDF.

This chain joins TRBV7-8 and TRBJ2-2; no definite D call. Germline V gene lookup returns CDR1 SGHVS and CDR2 FQNEAQ. V was clipped by 4 bases and J by 7 bases, with 4 bases between them. This CDR3 comprises 11 residues. The DNA for the CDR3 is TGTGCCAGCAGCTACCGCGGGGAGCTGTTTTTT. Its protein is CASSYRGELFF.

This clonotype was seen more than once but under ten times. The V gene is TRBV6-2 or TRBV6-3, the J gene TRBJ2-1; D is unclear. This CDR3 is 17 amino acids long. V lost 7 bases to trimming and J lost 1 base, with 20 bases between them. The germline gives CDR1 MNHEY, CDR2 SVGEGT. As DNA, the CDR3 is TGTGCCAGCACCCCGAGGTTAGGCACGACGTCCTACAATGAGCAGTTCTTC. Translating it yields CASTPRLGTTSYNEQFF.